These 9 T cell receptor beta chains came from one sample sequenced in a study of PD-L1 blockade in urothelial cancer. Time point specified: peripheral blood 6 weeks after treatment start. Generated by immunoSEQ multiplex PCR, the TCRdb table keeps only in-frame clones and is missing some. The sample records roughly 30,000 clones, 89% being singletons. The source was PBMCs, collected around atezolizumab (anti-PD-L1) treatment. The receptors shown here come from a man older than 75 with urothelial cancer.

The CDR3 sequence: CATSRGQRNQPQHF. The CDR3 nucleotides are TGTGCCACCAGCAGAGGGCAGCGGAATCAGCCCCAGCATTTT. This sequence joins TRBV15 and TRBJ1-5; D is uncertain. Between the trimmed V and J ends, which lost 1 base and 4 bases, there was a span of 8 bases. This CDR3 spans 14 amino acids. The germline V gene encodes CDR1 LNHNV and CDR2 YYDKDF (reference sequence). Variable domain in full (rest from reference TRBV15 and TRBJ1-5): DAMVIQNPRYQVTQFGKPVTLSCSQTLNHNVMYWYQQKSSQAPKLLFHYYDKDFNNEADTPDNFQSRRPNTSFCFLDIRSPGLGDTAMYLCATSRGQRNQPQHFGDGTRLSIL.

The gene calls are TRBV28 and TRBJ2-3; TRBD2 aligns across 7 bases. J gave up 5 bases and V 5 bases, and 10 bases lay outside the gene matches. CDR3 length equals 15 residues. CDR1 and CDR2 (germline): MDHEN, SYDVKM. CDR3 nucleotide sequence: TGTGCCAGCAGTACTGGACTAGTCGGGAGAGATACGCAGTATTTT. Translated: CASSTGLVGRDTQYF.

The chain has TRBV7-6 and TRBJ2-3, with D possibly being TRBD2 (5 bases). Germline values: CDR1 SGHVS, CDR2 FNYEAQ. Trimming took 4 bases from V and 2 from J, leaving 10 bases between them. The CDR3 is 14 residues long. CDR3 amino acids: CASSSGRDTDTQYF. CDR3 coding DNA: TGTGCCAGCAGCTCAGGACGGGACACAGATACGCAGTATTTT.

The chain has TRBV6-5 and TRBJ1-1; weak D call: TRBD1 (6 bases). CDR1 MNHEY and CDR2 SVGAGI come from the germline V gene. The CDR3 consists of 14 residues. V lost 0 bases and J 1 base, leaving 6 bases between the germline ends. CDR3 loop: CASSYSGANTEAFF. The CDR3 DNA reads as TGTGCCAGCAGTTACTCGGGGGCGAACACTGAAGCTTTCTTT.

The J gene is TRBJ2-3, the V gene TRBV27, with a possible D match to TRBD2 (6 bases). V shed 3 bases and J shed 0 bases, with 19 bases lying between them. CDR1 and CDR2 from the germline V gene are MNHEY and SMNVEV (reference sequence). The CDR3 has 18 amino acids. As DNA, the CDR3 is TGTGCCAGCAGTTTTCGGGCCAACCGACTAGGTAGCACAGATACGCAGTATTTT. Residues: CASSFRANRLGSTDTQYF.

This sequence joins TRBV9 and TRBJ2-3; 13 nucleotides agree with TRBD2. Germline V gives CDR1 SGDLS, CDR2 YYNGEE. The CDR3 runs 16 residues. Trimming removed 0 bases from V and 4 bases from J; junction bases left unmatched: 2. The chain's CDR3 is CASSVGTSGSADTQYF. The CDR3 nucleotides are TGTGCCAGCAGCGTAGGGACTAGCGGGAGTGCAGATACGCAGTATTTT.

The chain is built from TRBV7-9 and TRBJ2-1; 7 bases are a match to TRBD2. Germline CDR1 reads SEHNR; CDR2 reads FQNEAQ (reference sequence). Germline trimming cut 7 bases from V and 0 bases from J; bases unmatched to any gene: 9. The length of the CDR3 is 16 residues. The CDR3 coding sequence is TGTGCCAGCACCGGGACCGGGGGGAGCTCCTACAATGAGCAGTTCTTC. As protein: CASTGTGGSSYNEQFF.

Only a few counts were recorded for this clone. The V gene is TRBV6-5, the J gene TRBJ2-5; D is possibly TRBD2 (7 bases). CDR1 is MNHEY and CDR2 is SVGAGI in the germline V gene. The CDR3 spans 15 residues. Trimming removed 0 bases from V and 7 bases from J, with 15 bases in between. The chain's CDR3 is CASSYSRGGSATQYF. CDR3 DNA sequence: TGTGCCAGCAGTTACTCGAGGGGGGGGTCTGCGACCCAGTACTTC.

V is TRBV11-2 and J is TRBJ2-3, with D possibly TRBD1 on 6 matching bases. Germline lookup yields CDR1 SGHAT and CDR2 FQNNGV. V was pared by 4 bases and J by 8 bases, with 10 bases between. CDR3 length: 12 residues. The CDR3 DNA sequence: TGTGCCAGCAGCTCTATAGGGGGTACGCAGTATTTT. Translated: CASSSIGGTQYF.